A selection of T cell receptor beta chains follows, all from one sample in a study of blood T cell repertoires in COVID-19. Repertoires were generated with immunoSEQ multiplex PCR, while TCRdb's copy carries only in-frame clones and drops some. Of more than 150,000 clones listed, roughly 90% were seen once; the top ten hold 0.5% to 0.65%. Sequencing was carried out using peripheral blood. The receptors shown here come from a man aged 50 to 60 with acute or convalescent COVID-19. Both conserved end residues are part of each CDR3. The D gene is left open where the match is weak. For some rows the clone size is stated as once, few or many, or as a class when expanded; others skip it.

>once|TRBJ1-6|TRBV6-6|TRBD1
TGTGCCAGCAGCGACAGGGATAATTCACCCCTCCACTTT
CASSDRDNSPLHF
>.|TRBJ2-3|TRBV18|.
TGTGCCAGCTCAAGGACAGCAACAGATACGCAGTATTTT
CASSRTATDTQYF
>.|TRBJ2-1|TRBV21-1|.
TGTGCCAGCAGCCTTGGCGGGTGGCGTGGGCAGTTCTTC
CASSLGGWRGQFF
>once|TRBJ1-6|TRBV7-2|.
TGTGCCAGCAGCTTAGAACAGAATAATTCACCCCTCCACTTT
CASSLEQNNSPLHF
>.|TRBJ1-1|TRBV28|.
TGTGCCAGCAGTTTAAGCAGGGTTGACACTGAAGCTTTCTTT
CASSLSRVDTEAFF
>.|TRBJ1-5|TRBV4-2|.
TGTGCCAGCAGCCAAACGGAGGAACAGCCCCAGCATTTT
CASSQTEEQPQHF
>.|TRBJ2-1|TRBV5-6|TRBD2
TGTGCCAGCAGCCCCCGACTAGCGGGACTCAATGAGCAGTTCTTC
CASSPRLAGLNEQFF
>few|TRBJ1-2|TRBV6-4|.
TGTGCCAGCAGTGACGGGAGTGGCTACACCTTC
CASSDGSGYTF
>.|TRBJ2-3|TRBV2|TRBD1
TGTGCCAGCAGTACAGGGGTGGGCACAGATACGCAGTATTTT
CASSTGVGTDTQYF
>.|TRBJ2-5|TRBV27|TRBD2
TGTGCCAGCAGTTTAAAGGCTAGCGGGAGTAATAGGAAGACCCAGTACTTC
CASSLKASGSNRKTQYF
>.|TRBJ1-2|TRBV27|TRBD1
TGTGCCAGCAGTTTATCGGCCCCCCGGACAGGAACTAACTATGGCTACACCTTC
CASSLSAPRTGTNYGYTF
>.|TRBJ2-2|TRBV6-1|TRBD2
TGTGCCAGCAGTGAAATTTTAGGGGCGGGGGCGAACACCGGGGAGCTGTTTTTT
CASSEILGAGANTGELFF
>.|TRBJ2-7|TRBV6-1|TRBD2
TGTGCCAGCAGTGTTTCGCTAGCGGGAGTCGGTGACGCTTCCCACGAGCAGTACTTC
CASSVSLAGVGDASHEQYF
>.|TRBJ1-1|TRBV19|.
TGTGCCAGTACCCCAGGCCTGGGGGGGAACACTGAAGCTTTCTTT
CASTPGLGGNTEAFF
>once|TRBJ2-1|TRBV2|TRBD2
TGTGCCAGCAGCTCTTCCCCAGCGGGGAGCTCCTACAATGAGCAGTTCTTC
CASSSSPAGSSYNEQFF
>.|TRBJ2-1|TRBV2|TRBD2
TGTGCCAGCAGCGATTCTCTAGCGGGAGCTGGTAATGAGCAGTTCTTC
CASSDSLAGAGNEQFF
>.|TRBJ1-2|TRBV28|.
TGTGCCAGCAGTCTAAGAGGGGGAAGAGCTAGCTACACCTTC
CASSLRGGRASYTF
>.|TRBJ2-3|TRBV28|TRBD2
TGTGCCAGCAGTCCCCGGGGGGGACGGAATACGCAGTATTTT
CASSPRGGRNTQYF
>.|TRBJ1-4|TRBV2|TRBD1
TGTGCCAGCAGTGAAAACAGGGGGCCCGTAAAACTGTTTTTT
CASSENRGPVKLFF
>.|TRBJ2-1|TRBV19|TRBD2
TGTGCCAGTAGTATAGCGGGGAGGGGTGGTGAGCAGTTCTTC
CASSIAGRGGEQFF
>.|TRBJ1-2|TRBV24-1|.
TGTGCCACCAGTGAGCAGGGGAGGGATGGCTACACCTTC
CATSEQGRDGYTF
>.|TRBJ1-3|TRBV6-1|.
TGTGCCAGCAGTGAACGTGAGTTTACTGGAAACACCATATATTTT
CASSEREFTGNTIYF
>once|TRBJ2-2|TRBV5-1|TRBD2
TGCGCCAGCTTTAGCGGGATGAGTACCGGGGAGCTGTTTTTT
CASFSGMSTGELFF
>.|TRBJ2-7|TRBV5-8|TRBD2
TGTGCCAGCAGCTTCACTAGCGGGCCGTCCTACGAGCAGTACTTC
CASSFTSGPSYEQYF
>.|TRBJ1-1|TRBV7-9|.
TGTGCCAGCAGCTTAGGACAGAACACTGAAGCTTTCTTT
CASSLGQNTEAFF
>many|TRBJ1-5|TRBV6-1|.
TGTGCCAGCAGTGAACGGGTCCGCAATCAGCCCCAGCATTTT
CASSERVRNQPQHF
>.|TRBJ1-1|TRBV5-1|.
TGCGCCAGCAGCTTGAGACAGGAGAACACTGAAGCTTTCTTT
CASSLRQENTEAFF
>.|TRBJ2-7|TRBV7-2|.
TGTGCCAGCAGCTTAGCGAGCTCCTACGAGCAGTACTTC
CASSLASSYEQYF
>.|TRBJ2-1|TRBV10-1|.
TGCGCCAGGGATAGAGAGGTCTCCAATGAGCAGTTCTTC
CARDREVSNEQFF
>few|TRBJ1-2|TRBV28|.
TGTGCCAGCAGTACAGGACACACTAACTATGGCTACACCTTC
CASSTGHTNYGYTF
>.|TRBJ1-1|TRBV2|.
TGTGCCAGCGGGGGACAAGGAGACACTGAAGCTTTCTTT
CASGGQGDTEAFF
>.|TRBJ1-2|TRBV28|.
TGTGCCAGCAGTTTTAGGAGAGGCTATGGCTACACCTTC
CASSFRRGYGYTF
>.|TRBJ1-4|TRBV19|TRBD1
TGTGCCAGTAGTGCTACCGGGACAGGGATATCAGATGTAACTAATGAAAAACTGTTTTTT
CASSATGTGISDVTNEKLFF
>.|TRBJ1-4|TRBV20-1|.
TGCAGTGCACCTAGAGGTGAAAAACTGTTTTTT
CSAPRGEKLFF
>.|TRBJ2-3|TRBV18|.
TGTGCCAGCTCACCATATACTTTCGGGAACACAGATACGCAGTATTTT
CASSPYTFGNTDTQYF
>.|TRBJ2-3|TRBV7-9|TRBD2
TGTGCCAGCAGTCACGGACTAGCGGGCTCAGATACGCAGTATTTT
CASSHGLAGSDTQYF
>.|TRBJ2-7|TRBV5-1|.
TGCGCCAGCAGCCCCCGGGCGGGCTCCTACGAGCAGTACTTC
CASSPRAGSYEQYF
>once|TRBJ2-7|TRBV7-2|TRBD1
TGTGCCAGCAGCTTTGGACAGGGCAGCTACGAGCAGTACTTC
CASSFGQGSYEQYF
>.|TRBJ2-5|TRBV4-1|TRBD1
TGCGCCAGCAGCCAAGCCCCACAGGGGGCAGGGGAGACCCAGTACTTC
CASSQAPQGAGETQYF
>.|TRBJ1-5|TRBV4-1|TRBD1
TGCGCCAGCAGTTCCGGGACAGACAAGAGGCAGCCCCAGCATTTT
CASSSGTDKRQPQHF
>.|TRBJ1-1|TRBV18|.
TGTGCCAGCTCACGTAGCACCGGGTACACTGAAGCTTTCTTT
CASSRSTGYTEAFF
>.|TRBJ1-2|TRBV28|TRBD1
TGTGCCAGCAGCTGGGGACAGAGTAACTATGGCTACACCTTC
CASSWGQSNYGYTF
>.|TRBJ1-2|TRBV19|TRBD1
TGTGCCAGTAACAGGGGAGGCTATGGCTACACCTTC
CASNRGGYGYTF
>.|TRBJ2-5|TRBV2|.
TGTGCCAGCGGCAATGGGCGGGAAGAGACCCAGTACTTC
CASGNGREETQYF
>.|TRBJ2-1|TRBV5-1|.
TGCGCCAGCAGCCCGAGCGGTTCCAATGAGCAGTTCTTC
CASSPSGSNEQFF
>once|TRBJ1-2|TRBV28|TRBD1
TGTGCCAGCAGTTTGGGACAGGGGGCGCGTTATGGCTACACCTTC
CASSLGQGARYGYTF
>.|TRBJ1-2|TRBV7-9|.
TGTGCCAGCGGAAGTGGGCCCTATGGCTACACCTTC
CASGSGPYGYTF
>.|TRBJ2-7|TRBV7-2|TRBD2
TGTGCCAGCAGCTTAGGCCCTAGCGGAGATGGGAGCGAGCAGTACTTC
CASSLGPSGDGSEQYF
>.|TRBJ1-6|TRBV9|.
TGTGCCAGCAGCGTAGGGCCACTACGGGATTCACCCCTCCACTTT
CASSVGPLRDSPLHF
>once|TRBJ2-3|TRBV7-3|.
TGTGCCAGCAGCTTAGGCCCTAGTCCAGATACGCAGTATTTT
CASSLGPSPDTQYF
>few|TRBJ2-7|TRBV5-1|.
TGCGCCAGCAGCAGGCAGGAGGGGCCCTACGAGCAGTACTTC
CASSRQEGPYEQYF
>once|TRBJ2-3|TRBV19|TRBD1
TGTGCCAGTAGTTTTCGAAGGGGGCCAAGCGATACGCAGTATTTT
CASSFRRGPSDTQYF
>once|TRBJ1-2|TRBV7-9|.
TGTGCCAGCAGCTTCCAGATGGAGGGCTACACCTTC
CASSFQMEGYTF
>.|TRBJ2-7|TRBV18|.
TGTGCCAGCTCACCATCAGGGTTTCGGGACGAGCAGTACTTC
CASSPSGFRDEQYF
>.|TRBJ1-5|TRBV19|.
TGTGCCAGTAGTATTGTAGCGGCACAGCCCCAGCATTTT
CASSIVAAQPQHF